This T cell receptor beta chain was profiled in a study of CD8 T cells in Susac syndrome. The RNA input was about 0.45 to 1 ug, and it was reverse transcribed with random hexamers. With immunoSEQ multiplex PCR, TCR beta CDR3 was amplified across 54 Vbeta and 13 Jbeta. TCRdb redid the calling of the immunoSEQ multiplex PCR reads with MiXCR, one entry per CDR3 protein. The sample lists under 250,000 distinct CDR3 sequences; 93% were seen once. Peripheral blood CD8+ and CD4+ T cells were profiled by TCR beta sequencing. The multiple sclerosis control cohort comprised treatment-naive individuals presenting with stable or active relapsing-remitting disease. The CD8+ and CD4+ T cells were isolated magnetically using a negative isolation approach, whereas the TEMRA cells were enriched by FACS. This CDR3 comprises 15 residues.

The J gene is TRBJ1-5, the V gene TRBV12-2. TRBV12-2 is a pseudogene segment. Material: CD4+ T cells from PBMCs. This receptor was identified in a human donor with multiple sclerosis. CDR3 sequence: CASRLGKRSNQPQHF. The CDR3 DNA sequence: TGTGCAAGTCGCTTAGGCAAGAGGAGCAATCAGCCCCAGCATTTT.